This T cell receptor beta chain came from a study of tumor and adjacent non-tumor tissue in lung cancer. Across the study: Patients were aged about 31 to 85, 10 men and 4 to 6 women, stage I to III. About 4.2 million productive TCRbeta reads were obtained per sample on average.

The template was RNA from unsorted bulk tissue. More than 3 cm separated this lung sample from the edge of the tumor. General study results and limits: Significantly higher TCR diversity was found in tumor than normal lung. Tumor repertoires had a smaller top 100 clone share than normal lung.

The library came from three nested PCR rounds adapted from ARM-PCR protocols. TCRdb re-called the multiplex PCR reads through MiXCR, storing one row per CDR3 protein. The sample includes about 98,000 distinct CDR3 sequences, more than 80% of them seen just once. With respect to this clonotype: Its specificity is unknown. One end of the junction fails to match germline, which may point to a read error.

The CDR3 is 15 amino acids. The germline gives CDR1 KGHSH, CDR2 LQKENI. The chain has TRBV18 and TRBJ2-1; 7 nucleotides match TRBD1. The sample consisted of distant non-tumor lung tissue. The clonotype was recovered from a man aged 60 to 69 with small cell lung cancer. The CDR3 DNA sequence: TGTGCCAGCTCACCAATTTTCTTACAGGGGAATGACCAGTTCTTC. It is translated as CASSPIFLQGNDQFF. The variable domain in full, completed from reference TRBV18 and TRBJ2-1, reads NAGVMQNPRHLVRRRGQEARLRCSPMKGHSHVYWYRQLPEEGLKFMVYLQKENIIDESGMPKERFSAEFPKEGPSILRIQQVVRGDSAAYFCASSPIFLQGNDQFFGPGTRLTVL.